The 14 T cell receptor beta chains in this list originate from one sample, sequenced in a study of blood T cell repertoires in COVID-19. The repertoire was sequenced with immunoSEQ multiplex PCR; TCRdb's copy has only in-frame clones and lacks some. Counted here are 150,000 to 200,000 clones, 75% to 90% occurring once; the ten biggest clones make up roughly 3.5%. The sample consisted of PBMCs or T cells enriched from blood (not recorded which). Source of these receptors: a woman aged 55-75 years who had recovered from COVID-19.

The CDR3 spells CASSQDPIQPQHF. CDR3 bases: TGTGCCAGCAGCCAAGATCCCATTCAGCCCCAGCATTTT. V gene TRBV3-1 (or the pseudogene TRBV3-2) combines with J gene TRBJ1-5, with no clear D. CDR1 is LGHDT, CDR2 YNNKEL, per germline (reference sequence). This CDR3 comprises 13 residues. V lost 0 bases and J 6 bases, leaving 6 bases between the germline ends.

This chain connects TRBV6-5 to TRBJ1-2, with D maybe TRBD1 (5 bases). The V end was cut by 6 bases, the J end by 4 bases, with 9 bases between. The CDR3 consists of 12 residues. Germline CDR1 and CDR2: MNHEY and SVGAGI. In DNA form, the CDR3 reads TGTGCCAGCAGGTCAGACAGCTATGGCTACACCTTC. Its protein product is CASRSDSYGYTF.

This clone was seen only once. The CDR3 region is CAWSPGQGTIYGYTF. The CDR3, as DNA: TGTGCCTGGAGTCCTGGGCAGGGTACCATCTATGGCTACACCTTC. The chain recombines TRBV30 with TRBJ1-2, with D possibly TRBD1 on 5 matching bases. This CDR3 region has 15 residues. Trimming shortened V by 2 bases and J by 4 bases, and 17 bases separated the two germline ends. From germline, CDR1 is GTSNPN and CDR2 SVGIG (reference sequence).

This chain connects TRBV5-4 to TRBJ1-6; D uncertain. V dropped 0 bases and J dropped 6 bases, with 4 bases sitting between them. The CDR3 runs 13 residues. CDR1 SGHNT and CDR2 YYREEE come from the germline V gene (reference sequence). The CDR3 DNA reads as TGTGCCAGCAGCTTGGCCAGTAATTCACCCCTCCACTTT. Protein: CASSLASNSPLHF.

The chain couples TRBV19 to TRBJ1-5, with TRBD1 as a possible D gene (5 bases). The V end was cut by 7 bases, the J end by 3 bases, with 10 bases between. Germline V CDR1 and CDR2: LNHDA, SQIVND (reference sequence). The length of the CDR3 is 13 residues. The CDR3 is CASMNRPNQPQHF. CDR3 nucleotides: TGTGCCAGTATGAACAGGCCCAATCAGCCCCAGCATTTT.

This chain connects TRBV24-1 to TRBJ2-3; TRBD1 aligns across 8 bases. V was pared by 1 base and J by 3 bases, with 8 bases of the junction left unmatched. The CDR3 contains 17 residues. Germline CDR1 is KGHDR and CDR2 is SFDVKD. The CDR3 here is CATSDFEGRTGTDTQYF. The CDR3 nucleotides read TGTGCCACCAGTGATTTTGAGGGGCGGACAGGGACAGATACGCAGTATTTT.

Here the CDR3 reads CASSYKGGGGNYGYTF. The CDR3 DNA follows: TGTGCCAGCAGTTACAAAGGAGGGGGGGGGAACTATGGCTACACCTTC. V is TRBV6-5 and J is TRBJ1-2, with D maybe TRBD1 (6 bases). The CDR3 totals 16 residues. Per germline, CDR1 MNHEY and CDR2 SVGAGI. The V gene lost 2 bases and the J gene lost 2 bases, with 15 bases spanning the gap.

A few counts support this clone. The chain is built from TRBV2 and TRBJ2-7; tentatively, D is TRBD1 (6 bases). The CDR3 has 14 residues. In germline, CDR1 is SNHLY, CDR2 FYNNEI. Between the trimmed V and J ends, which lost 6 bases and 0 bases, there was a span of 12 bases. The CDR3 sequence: CASRGTLDSYEQYF. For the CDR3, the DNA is TGTGCCAGCAGAGGGACACTGGACTCCTACGAGCAGTACTTC.

As DNA, the CDR3 is TGTGCCAGCAGTGAAGGGGGAGCTAACTATGGCTACACCTTC. This encodes CASSEGGANYGYTF. This chain links TRBV2 with TRBJ1-2; no clear D gene. The CDR3 has 14 residues. The V gene lost 1 base and the J gene lost 0 bases, with 6 bases spanning the gap. Looked up from germline, CDR1 is SNHLY and CDR2 is FYNNEI.

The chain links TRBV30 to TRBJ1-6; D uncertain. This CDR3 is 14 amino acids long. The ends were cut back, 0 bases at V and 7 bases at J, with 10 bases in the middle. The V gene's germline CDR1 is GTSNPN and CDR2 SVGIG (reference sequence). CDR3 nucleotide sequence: TGTGCCTGGAGTGTAAGGTCCGGGAATTCACCCCTCCACTTT. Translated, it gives CAWSVRSGNSPLHF.

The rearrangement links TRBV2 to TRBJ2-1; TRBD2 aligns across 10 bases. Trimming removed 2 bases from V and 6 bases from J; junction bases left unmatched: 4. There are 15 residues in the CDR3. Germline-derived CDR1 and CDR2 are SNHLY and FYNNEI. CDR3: CASSELAGAVNEQFF. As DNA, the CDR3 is TGTGCCAGCAGTGAACTAGCGGGGGCCGTCAATGAGCAGTTCTTC. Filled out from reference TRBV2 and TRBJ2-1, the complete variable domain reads EPEVTQTPSHQVTQMGQEVILRCVPISNHLYFYWYRQILGQKVEFLVSFYNNEISEKSEIFDDQFSVERPDGSNFTLKIRSTKLEDSAMYFCASSELAGAVNEQFFGPGTRLTVL.

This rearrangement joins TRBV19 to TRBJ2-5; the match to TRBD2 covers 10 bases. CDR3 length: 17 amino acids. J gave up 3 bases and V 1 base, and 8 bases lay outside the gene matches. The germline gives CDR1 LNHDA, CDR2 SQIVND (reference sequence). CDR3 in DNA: TGTGCCAGTAGTATAGTGGTAGCGGGGGGCCCAAAAGAGACCCAGTACTTC. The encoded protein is CASSIVVAGGPKETQYF.

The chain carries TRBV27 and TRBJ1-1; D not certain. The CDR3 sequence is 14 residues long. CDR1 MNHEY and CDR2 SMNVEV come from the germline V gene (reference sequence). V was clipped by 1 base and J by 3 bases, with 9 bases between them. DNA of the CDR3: TGTGCCAGCAGTTTATGGCACCGGGACACTGAAGCTTTCTTT. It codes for CASSLWHRDTEAFF.

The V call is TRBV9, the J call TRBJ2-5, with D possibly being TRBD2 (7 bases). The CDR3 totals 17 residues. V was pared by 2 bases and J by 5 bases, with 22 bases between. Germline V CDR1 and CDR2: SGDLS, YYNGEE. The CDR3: CASSVAPASGRGETQYF. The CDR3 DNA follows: TGTGCCAGCAGCGTCGCCCCGGCTAGCGGAAGGGGGGAGACCCAGTACTTC.